The 17 T cell receptor beta chains below all came from one sample that was sequenced in a study of OX40 agonist ivuxolimab in advanced cancers. Produced via immunoSEQ multiplex PCR; TCRdb's table is partial and in-frame only. This table has some 130,000 clones, more than 80% appearing once. The sequenced sample was CD4+ or CD8+ T cells sorted from blood, obtained in a trial of the OX40 agonist ivuxolimab. These receptors originate from an adult with an advanced solid tumor such as melanoma, head and neck, liver or kidney cancer.

V usage is TRBV28 and J usage is TRBJ2-7; 11 bases are a match to TRBD1. The germline CDR1 and CDR2 sequences are MDHEN and SYDVKM. Losses at the gene ends were 5 bases for V and 3 bases for J; bases not matched to a gene: 9. This CDR3 region has 16 residues. The CDR3 DNA reads TGTGCCAGCAGTCCTCGGACAGGGGGCGACATCTACGAGCAGTACTTC. This encodes CASSPRTGGDIYEQYF. The full variable domain, with the rest looked up from reference TRBV28 and TRBJ2-7, is DVKVTQSSRYLVKRTGEKVFLECVQDMDHENMFWYRQDPGLGLRLIYFSYDVKMKEKGDIPEGYSVSREKKERFSLILESASTNQTSMYLCASSPRTGGDIYEQYFGPGTRLTVT.

The chain is built from TRBV7-2 and TRBJ2-7; unclear D gene. The CDR3 runs 12 residues. CDR1 and CDR2 (germline): SGHTA, FQGNSA. V was shortened by 4 bases and J by 6 bases, with 10 bases between the two germline ends. CDR3 amino acids: CASSSFEREQYF. In DNA, the CDR3 is TGTGCCAGCAGCTCCTTCGAGCGCGAGCAGTACTTC.

This chain links TRBV5-4 with TRBJ1-4; 9 bases match TRBD1. Per the germline V gene, CDR1 is SGHNT and CDR2 is YYREEE (reference sequence). J was trimmed by 7 bases and V by 0 bases; bases with no gene match: 4. This CDR3 has 15 amino acids. The CDR3 coding sequence is TGTGCCAGCAGCTTGGCACAGGGGGCAGGTGAAAAACTGTTTTTT. This encodes CASSLAQGAGEKLFF.

This clone was recorded once. V is TRBV28 and J is TRBJ2-5; TRBD2 is a possible D gene (7 bases). The V and J ends lost 6 bases and 4 bases respectively, with 15 bases between them. The germline gives CDR1 MDHEN, CDR2 SYDVKM. The length of the CDR3 is 14 residues. DNA for the CDR3: TGTGCCAGCAGCAACCTAGGGGGGGGAGAGACCCAGTACTTC. It specifies CASSNLGGGETQYF. Based on the CDR3 plus reference TRBV28 and TRBJ2-5, the full variable domain is DVKVTQSSRYLVKRTGEKVFLECVQDMDHENMFWYRQDPGLGLRLIYFSYDVKMKEKGDIPEGYSVSREKKERFSLILESASTNQTSMYLCASSNLGGGETQYFGPGTRLLVL.

Details on this clone: Other DNA sequences within the sample encode an identical CDR3. CDR3 bases: TGTGCCAGCAGCCGGGTCTCATACGAGCAGTACTTC. This encodes CASSRVSYEQYF. The rearrangement joins TRBV2 to TRBJ2-7; D not resolved. CDR3 length: 12 residues. Germline assignment: CDR1 SNHLY and CDR2 FYNNEI. The V and J ends lost 6 bases and 4 bases respectively, with 10 bases between them.

This chain connects TRBV21-1 to TRBJ1-6. TRBV21-1 is a pseudogene segment. This CDR3 contains 13 residues. CDR3 region: CASSKAVWSPLHF. The CDR3 DNA is TGTGCCAGCAGCAAAGCCGTTTGGTCACCCCTCCACTTT.

This clone was seen once. This chain uses TRBV28 with TRBJ2-4; D remains ambiguous. CDR1 is MDHEN and CDR2 is SYDVKM in the germline V gene. CDR3 length: 13 amino acids. V lost 7 bases and J 6 bases, leaving 13 bases between the germline ends. CDR3 nucleotide sequence: TGTGCCAGCATCGGTAGTGTGGGAAACATTCAGTACTTC. The encoded protein is CASIGSVGNIQYF.

This clone was seen a single time. The CDR3 DNA follows: TGTGCCAGTAGGGACAGGGGAGAGGGTGAAGCTTTCTTT. This codes for CASRDRGEGEAFF. V is TRBV19 and J is TRBJ1-1, with TRBD1 matching 9 bases. Germline CDR1 and CDR2: LNHDA and SQIVND (reference sequence). V trimming: 6 bases; J trimming: 7 bases; junction bases outside the gene matches: 6. CDR3 length: 13 amino acids.

The V gene is TRBV15, the J gene TRBJ1-4; D may be TRBD1 (5 bases). The CDR3 consists of 15 residues. CDR1 and CDR2 from the germline V gene are LNHNV and YYDKDF (reference sequence). Trimming removed 3 bases from V and 7 bases from J, with 15 bases in between. The CDR3 DNA follows: TGTGCCACCAGCAGGGGCCGCCAGGGTGGTGAAAAACTGTTTTTT. It codes for CATSRGRQGGEKLFF.

The genes are TRBV4-3 and TRBJ2-6, with a weak D call TRBD1 (6 bases). Germline CDR1 and CDR2: LGHNA and YSLEER. The CDR3 contains 16 residues. The germline V and J ends were trimmed by 1 base and 0 bases, with 7 bases remaining between them. The CDR3 loop is CASSQGTASGANVLTF. The CDR3 DNA reads TGCGCCAGCAGCCAAGGGACAGCCTCTGGGGCCAACGTCCTGACTTTC.

This clone showed up just once. This rearrangement joins TRBV5-1 to TRBJ1-2; D may be TRBD1 (6 bases). CDR3 size: 14 residues. The V end lost 3 bases, the J end lost 2 bases, and 11 bases lay between the germline ends. Germline CDR1 SGHRS, CDR2 YFSETQ. This chain's CDR3 is CASSWGDTNYGYTF. The DNA for the CDR3 is TGCGCCAGCAGCTGGGGGGACACCAACTATGGCTACACCTTC.

The chain employs TRBV19 and TRBJ1-6; no clear D gene. CDR1 and CDR2 (germline): LNHDA, SQIVND (reference sequence). CDR3 length: 16 residues. V was cut by 7 bases and J by 2 bases, with 15 bases left in between. CDR3: CASTNMGTTYNSPLHF. Here the CDR3 DNA reads TGTGCCAGTACCAACATGGGAACCACCTATAATTCACCCCTCCACTTT.

The gene calls are TRBV6-6 and TRBJ1-2; D might be TRBD1 (5 bases). The CDR3 totals 12 residues. Trimming shortened V by 10 bases and J by 8 bases, and 17 bases separated the two germline ends. Germline loops: CDR1 MNHNY, CDR2 SVGAGI (reference sequence). CDR3 coding DNA: TGTGCCACCAGGGACCGCCGGGAGGGCTACACCTTC. Its translation: CATRDRREGYTF.

The genes are TRBV5-6 and TRBJ2-7; D may be TRBD1 (5 bases). V was trimmed by 1 base and J by 5 bases, leaving 13 bases between them. CDR1 and CDR2 from the germline V gene are SGHDT and YYEEEE. The CDR3 totals 14 residues. CDR3 DNA sequence: TGTGCCAGCAGCTTGCCTCCACAGGAGAACGAGCAGTACTTC. The encoded protein is CASSLPPQENEQYF.

V usage is TRBV13 and J usage is TRBJ2-5; perhaps D is TRBD1 or TRBD2 (6 bases each). The CDR3 extends over 13 amino acids. Germline V gene sequence: CDR1 PRHDT, CDR2 FYEKMQ (reference sequence). The germline V and J ends were trimmed by 7 bases and 5 bases, with 14 bases remaining between them. The chain's CDR3 is CASTLGGLETQYF. The CDR3, as DNA: TGTGCCAGCACCTTGGGGGGCCTTGAGACCCAGTACTTC.

DNA of the CDR3: TGTGCCAGCAGCGTAGGTCATGGTTCCTACAATGAGCAGTTCTTC. Its protein product is CASSVGHGSYNEQFF. This chain links TRBV9 with TRBJ2-1; D remains ambiguous. Germline values: CDR1 SGDLS, CDR2 YYNGEE. Deletions cut 0 bases from V and 1 base from J, with 8 bases between. The CDR3 extends over 15 amino acids.

CDR3 nucleotide sequence: TGTGCCAGCTCACCACCCACCTACAATCAGCCCCAGCATTTT. Translating it yields CASSPPTYNQPQHF. The V call is TRBV18, the J call TRBJ1-5, with no clear D. Germline assignment: CDR1 KGHSH and CDR2 LQKENI. Trimming cost V 0 bases and J 3 bases, with 6 bases left between them. The CDR3 consists of 14 residues. Together with reference TRBV18 and TRBJ1-5, the CDR3 gives the full variable domain: NAGVMQNPRHLVRRRGQEARLRCSPMKGHSHVYWYRQLPEEGLKFMVYLQKENIIDESGMPKERFSAEFPKEGPSILRIQQVVRGDSAAYFCASSPPTYNQPQHFGDGTRLSIL.